This T cell receptor beta chain was recovered during a study of T cell changes during pregnancy in multiple sclerosis. CDR3 size: 13 residues. Germline V CDR1 and CDR2: GTSNPN, SVGIG (reference sequence). The ends were cut back, 2 bases at V and 5 bases at J, with 9 bases in the middle. The data were produced by immunoSEQ multiplex PCR, yet TCRdb's version contains in-frame clones alone and is incomplete. The table lists under 45,000 clones, about nine tenths of them singletons. The chain has TRBV30 and TRBJ1-4; a possible D gene is TRBD1 (5 bases). The clonotype comes from a female donor in good health, enrolled as a control in a pregnancy study. Sequenced material: peripheral blood, taken in the second trimester of pregnancy. CDR3 protein: CAWSQGRNEKLFF. CDR3 in DNA: TGTGCCTGGAGTCAGGGCAGAAATGAAAAACTGTTTTTT.